These 5 T cell receptor beta chains were sequenced from one sample in a study of T cells in localized non-small cell lung cancer. This table comes from immunoSEQ multiplex PCR, and its TCRdb copy is limited to in-frame clones, with some not included. Of 20,000 to 25,000 clones in the sample, roughly nine tenths are singletons; the top ten hold about an eighth. The input for sequencing was peripheral blood, taken before any cancer treatment. The receptors derive from a male donor at least 60 years old with stage I lung adenocarcinoma.

CDR3 residues: CASSSTAGRPTDTQYF. The CDR3 DNA sequence: TGTGCCAGCAGCTCAACGGCGGGGCGGCCCACAGATACGCAGTATTTT. The rearrangement uses TRBV7-2 and TRBJ2-3; D is possibly TRBD2 (6 bases). V was trimmed by 4 bases and J by 2 bases, leaving 16 bases between them. Per germline, CDR1 SGHTA and CDR2 FQGNSA. This CDR3 comprises 16 residues.

The V gene is TRBV5-6, the J gene TRBJ1-1; D may be TRBD1 (5 bases). The CDR3 loop spans 13 amino acids. The germline V gene encodes CDR1 SGHDT and CDR2 YYEEEE. V was cut by 3 bases and J by 5 bases, with 11 bases left in between. CDR3 in DNA: TGTGCCAGCAGCTCCACAGGAGGGACTGAAGCTTTCTTT. It yields the protein CASSSTGGTEAFF.

The chain combines TRBV6-9 with TRBJ2-7, with D perhaps given as TRBD1 or TRBD2 (5 bases each). Looked up from germline, CDR1 is MNHGY and CDR2 is SVAAGI. V shed 6 bases and J shed 4 bases, with 16 bases lying between them. The CDR3 contains 14 residues. CDR3 bases: TGTGCCAGCAGCACTACCGGGACCGCTTACGAGCAGTACTTC. It yields the protein CASSTTGTAYEQYF.

V usage is TRBV9 and J usage is TRBJ1-2; D perhaps matches TRBD1 (6 bases). Trimming removed 4 bases at V and 4 bases at J, with 17 bases between. This CDR3 has 15 amino acids. Germline CDR1 reads SGDLS; CDR2 reads YYNGEE. The DNA of the CDR3 is TGTGCCAGCAGCAGCCCTAAGGGGGAGGCCTATGGCTACACCTTC. Translating gives CASSSPKGEAYGYTF.

V is TRBV5-4 and J is TRBJ2-2, with D hard to call. The germline gives CDR1 SGHNT, CDR2 YYREEE (reference sequence). This CDR3 region has 14 residues. V lost 1 base, J lost 2 bases, and 6 bases lay in between. This chain's CDR3 is CASSLTENTGELFF. Written as DNA, the CDR3 is TGTGCCAGCAGCTTGACAGAAAACACCGGGGAGCTGTTTTTT.